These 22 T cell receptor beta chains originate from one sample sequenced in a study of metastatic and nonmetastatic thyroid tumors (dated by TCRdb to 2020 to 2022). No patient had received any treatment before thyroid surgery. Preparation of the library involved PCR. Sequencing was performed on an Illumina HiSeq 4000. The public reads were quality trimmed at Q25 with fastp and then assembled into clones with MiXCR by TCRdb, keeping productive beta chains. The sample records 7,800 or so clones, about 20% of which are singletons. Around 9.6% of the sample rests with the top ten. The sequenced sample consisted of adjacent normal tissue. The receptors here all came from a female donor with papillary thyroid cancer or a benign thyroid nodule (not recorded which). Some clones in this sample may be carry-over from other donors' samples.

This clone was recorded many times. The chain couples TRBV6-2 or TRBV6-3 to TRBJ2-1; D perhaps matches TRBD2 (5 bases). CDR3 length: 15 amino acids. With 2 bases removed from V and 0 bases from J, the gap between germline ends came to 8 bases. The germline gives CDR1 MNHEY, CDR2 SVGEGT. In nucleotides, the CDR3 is TGTGCCAGCAGTTACGGTGGGAGCTCCTACAATGAGCAGTTCTTC. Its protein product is CASSYGGSSYNEQFF.

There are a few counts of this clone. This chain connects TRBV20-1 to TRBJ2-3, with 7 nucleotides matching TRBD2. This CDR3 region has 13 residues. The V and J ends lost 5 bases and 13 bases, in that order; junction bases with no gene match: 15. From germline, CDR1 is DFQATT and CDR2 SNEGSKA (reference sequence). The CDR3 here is CSASSGIGRRKYF. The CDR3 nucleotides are TGCAGTGCTTCCAGCGGGATAGGCCGAAGGAAGTATTTT.

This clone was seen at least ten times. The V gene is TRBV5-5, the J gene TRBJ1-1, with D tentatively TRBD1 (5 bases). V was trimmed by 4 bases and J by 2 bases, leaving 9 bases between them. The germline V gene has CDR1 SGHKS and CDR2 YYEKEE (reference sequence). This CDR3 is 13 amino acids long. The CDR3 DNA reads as TGTGCCAGCAGCGGGGGTGGAAACACTGAAGCTTTCTTT. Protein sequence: CASSGGGNTEAFF. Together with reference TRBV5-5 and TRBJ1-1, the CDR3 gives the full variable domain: DAGVTQSPTHLIKTRGQQVTLRCSPISGHKSVSWYQQVLGQGPQFIFQYYEKEERGRGNFPDRFSARQFPNYSSELNVNALLLGDSALYLCASSGGGNTEAFFGQGTRLTVV.

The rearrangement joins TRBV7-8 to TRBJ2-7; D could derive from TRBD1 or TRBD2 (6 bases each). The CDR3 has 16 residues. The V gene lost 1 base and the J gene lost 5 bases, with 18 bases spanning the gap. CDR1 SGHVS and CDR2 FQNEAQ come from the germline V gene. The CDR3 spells CASSLGFSGGRNEQYF. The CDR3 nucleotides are TGTGCCAGCAGCTTAGGATTCTCCGGGGGCCGGAACGAGCAGTACTTC.

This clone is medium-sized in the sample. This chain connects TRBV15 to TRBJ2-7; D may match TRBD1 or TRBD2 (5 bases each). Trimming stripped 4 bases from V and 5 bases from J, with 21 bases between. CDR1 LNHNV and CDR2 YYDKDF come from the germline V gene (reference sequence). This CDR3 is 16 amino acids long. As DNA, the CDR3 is TGTGCCACCAGCATCGAGGGAGTTAGCAGGGCCCACGAGCAGTACTTC. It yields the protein CATSIEGVSRAHEQYF.

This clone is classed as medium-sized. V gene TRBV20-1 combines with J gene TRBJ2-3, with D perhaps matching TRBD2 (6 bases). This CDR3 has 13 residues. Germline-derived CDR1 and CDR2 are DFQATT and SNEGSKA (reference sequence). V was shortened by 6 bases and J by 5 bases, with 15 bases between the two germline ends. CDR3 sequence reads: CSASASAGDTQYF. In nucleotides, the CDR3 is TGCAGTGCCTCGGCTAGCGCCGGAGATACGCAGTATTTT.

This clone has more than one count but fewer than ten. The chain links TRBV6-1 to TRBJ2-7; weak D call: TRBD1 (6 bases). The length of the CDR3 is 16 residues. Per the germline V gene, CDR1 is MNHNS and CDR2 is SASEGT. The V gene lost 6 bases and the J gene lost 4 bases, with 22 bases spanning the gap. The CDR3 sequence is CASSLDDMGQGYEQYF. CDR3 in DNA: TGTGCCAGCAGCTTAGACGATATGGGGCAGGGGTACGAGCAGTACTTC.

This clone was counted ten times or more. The CDR3 region is CASSQGVARVNEQFF. The CDR3 region has the DNA TGTGCCAGCAGCCAAGGTGTTGCGAGGGTAAATGAGCAGTTCTTC. The chain carries TRBV3-1 and TRBJ2-1, with D perhaps TRBD2 (5 bases). This CDR3 has 15 residues. Germline V gene data show CDR1 as LGHDT and CDR2 as YNNKEL (reference sequence). V lost 1 base, J lost 7 bases, and 14 bases lay in between.

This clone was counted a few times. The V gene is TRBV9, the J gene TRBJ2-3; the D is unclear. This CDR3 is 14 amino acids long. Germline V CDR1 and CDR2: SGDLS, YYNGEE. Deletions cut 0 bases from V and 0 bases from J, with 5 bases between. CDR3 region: CASSVGHSTDTQYF. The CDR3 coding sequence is TGTGCCAGCAGCGTAGGGCACAGCACAGATACGCAGTATTTT. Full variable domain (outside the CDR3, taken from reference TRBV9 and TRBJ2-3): DSGVTQTPKHLITATGQRVTLRCSPRSGDLSVYWYQQSLDQGLQFLIQYYNGEERAKGNILERFSAQQFPDLHSELNLSSLELGDSALYFCASSVGHSTDTQYFGPGTRLTVL.

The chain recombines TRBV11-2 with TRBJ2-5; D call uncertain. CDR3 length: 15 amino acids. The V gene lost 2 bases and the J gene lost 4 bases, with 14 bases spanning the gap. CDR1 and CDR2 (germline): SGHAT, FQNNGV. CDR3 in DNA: TGTGCCAGCAGCTTACTCGGTAGCAAGCTAGAGACCCAGTACTTC. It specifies CASSLLGSKLETQYF. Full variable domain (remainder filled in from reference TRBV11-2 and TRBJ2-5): EAGVAQSPRYKIIEKRQSVAFWCNPISGHATLYWYQQILGQGPKLLIQFQNNGVVDDSQLPKDRFSAERLKGVDSTLKIQPAKLEDSAVYLCASSLLGSKLETQYFGPGTRLLVL.

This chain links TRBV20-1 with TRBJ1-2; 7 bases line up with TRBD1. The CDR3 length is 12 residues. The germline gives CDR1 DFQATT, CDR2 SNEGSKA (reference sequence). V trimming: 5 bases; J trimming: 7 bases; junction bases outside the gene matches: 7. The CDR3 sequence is CSALRQGLGYTF. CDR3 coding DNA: TGCAGTGCTCTCCGACAGGGTCTTGGCTACACCTTC.

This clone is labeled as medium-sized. CDR3 coding DNA: TGTGCCTGGAGTCGCGGGGACAGGGCCCCCAATGAGCAGTTCTTC. Amino acid sequence: CAWSRGDRAPNEQFF. This rearrangement joins TRBV30 to TRBJ2-1, with 9 bases lining up with TRBD1. The CDR3 runs to 15 residues. The germline CDR1 and CDR2 sequences are GTSNPN and SVGIG (reference sequence). V lost 2 bases and J lost 6; bases outside the gene matches: 8.

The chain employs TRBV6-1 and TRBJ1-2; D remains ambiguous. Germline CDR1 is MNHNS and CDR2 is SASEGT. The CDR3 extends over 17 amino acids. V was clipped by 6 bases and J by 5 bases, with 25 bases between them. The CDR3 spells CASSRTGPDQTGYGYTF. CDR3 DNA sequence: TGTGCCAGCAGCCGAACCGGACCGGACCAAACGGGGTATGGCTACACCTTC.

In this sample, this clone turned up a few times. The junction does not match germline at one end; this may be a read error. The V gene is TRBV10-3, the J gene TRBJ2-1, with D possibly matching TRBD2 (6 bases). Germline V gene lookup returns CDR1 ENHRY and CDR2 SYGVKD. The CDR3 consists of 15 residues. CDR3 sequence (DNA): TGTGTCATCAGTGAAGTAGCGGCCGATTTGAGTGAGCAGTCCTTC. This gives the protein CVISEVAADLSEQSF.

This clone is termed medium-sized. The CDR3 region has the DNA TGCAGTGCTAGAGATCCGGGGGGTTGGGAGTACGAGCAGTACTTC. This gives the protein CSARDPGGWEYEQYF. This sequence joins TRBV20-1 and TRBJ2-7; the match to TRBD2 covers 7 bases. V shed 0 bases, J shed 4 bases, and the junction held 9 bases outside the gene matches. This CDR3 contains 15 residues. Germline assignment: CDR1 DFQATT and CDR2 SNEGSKA (reference sequence).

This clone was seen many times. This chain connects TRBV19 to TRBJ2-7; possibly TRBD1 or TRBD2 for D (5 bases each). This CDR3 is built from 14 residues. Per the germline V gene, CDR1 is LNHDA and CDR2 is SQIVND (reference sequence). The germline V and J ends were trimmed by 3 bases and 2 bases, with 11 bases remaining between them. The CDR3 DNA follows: TGTGCCAGTAGTATGGGGGTATCTACCTACGAGCAGTACTTC. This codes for CASSMGVSTYEQYF.

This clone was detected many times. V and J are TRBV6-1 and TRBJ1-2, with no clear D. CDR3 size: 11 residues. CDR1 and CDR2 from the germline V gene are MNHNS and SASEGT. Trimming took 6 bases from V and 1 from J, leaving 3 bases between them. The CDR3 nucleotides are TGTGCCAGCAGGGGTAACTATGGCTACACCTTC. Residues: CASRGNYGYTF.

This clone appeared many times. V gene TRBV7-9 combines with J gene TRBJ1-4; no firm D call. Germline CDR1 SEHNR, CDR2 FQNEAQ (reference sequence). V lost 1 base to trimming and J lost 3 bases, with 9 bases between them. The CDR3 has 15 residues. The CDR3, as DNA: TGTGCCAGCAGCTTAGAAGCCCTGGCTAATGAAAAACTGTTTTTT. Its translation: CASSLEALANEKLFF.

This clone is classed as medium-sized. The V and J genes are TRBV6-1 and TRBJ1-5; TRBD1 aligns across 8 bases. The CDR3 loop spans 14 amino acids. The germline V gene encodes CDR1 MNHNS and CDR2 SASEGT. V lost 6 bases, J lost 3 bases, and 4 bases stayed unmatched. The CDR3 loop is CASSPGQANQPQHF. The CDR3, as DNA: TGTGCCAGCAGCCCGGGACAGGCCAATCAGCCCCAGCATTTT.

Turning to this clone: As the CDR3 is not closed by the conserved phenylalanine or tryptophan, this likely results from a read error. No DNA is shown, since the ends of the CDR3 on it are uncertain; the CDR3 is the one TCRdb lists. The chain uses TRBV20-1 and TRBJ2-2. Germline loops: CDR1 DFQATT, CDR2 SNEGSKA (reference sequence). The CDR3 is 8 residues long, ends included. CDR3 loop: CSARGAAG.

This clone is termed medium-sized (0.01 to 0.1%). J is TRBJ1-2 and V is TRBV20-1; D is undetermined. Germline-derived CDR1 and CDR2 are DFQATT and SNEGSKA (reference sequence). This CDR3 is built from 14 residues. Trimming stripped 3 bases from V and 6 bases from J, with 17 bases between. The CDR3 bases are TGCAGTGCTAGGTCAACTTCGATAAAAGATGGCTACACCTTC. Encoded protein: CSARSTSIKDGYTF.

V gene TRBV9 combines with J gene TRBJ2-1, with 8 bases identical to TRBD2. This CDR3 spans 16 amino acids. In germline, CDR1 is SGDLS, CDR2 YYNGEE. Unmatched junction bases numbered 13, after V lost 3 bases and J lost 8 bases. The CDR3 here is CASSGGPGLVLHEQFF. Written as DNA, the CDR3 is TGTGCCAGCAGCGGGGGGCCGGGACTAGTATTGCATGAGCAGTTCTTC.